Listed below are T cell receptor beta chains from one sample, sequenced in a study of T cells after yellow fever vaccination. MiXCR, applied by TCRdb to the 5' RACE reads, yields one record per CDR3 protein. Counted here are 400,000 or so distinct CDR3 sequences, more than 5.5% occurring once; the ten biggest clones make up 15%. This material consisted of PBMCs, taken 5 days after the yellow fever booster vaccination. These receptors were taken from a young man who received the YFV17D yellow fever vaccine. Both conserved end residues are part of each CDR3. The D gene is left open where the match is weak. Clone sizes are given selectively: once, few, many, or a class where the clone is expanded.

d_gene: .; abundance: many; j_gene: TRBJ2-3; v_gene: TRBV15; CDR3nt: TGTGCCACCAGCAGAGGGTGGCTGAGCCAAACTAGCACAGATACGCAGTATTTT; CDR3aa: CATSRGWLSQTSTDTQYF
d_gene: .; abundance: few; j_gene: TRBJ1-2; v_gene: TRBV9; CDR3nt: TGTGCCAGCAGCGTAGGCCCCGGCTATGGCTACACCTTC; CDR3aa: CASSVGPGYGYTF
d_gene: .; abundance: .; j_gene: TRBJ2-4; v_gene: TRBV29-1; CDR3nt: TGCAGCATTTCAGCAGTAGACAAAAACATTCAGTACTTC; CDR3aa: CSISAVDKNIQYF
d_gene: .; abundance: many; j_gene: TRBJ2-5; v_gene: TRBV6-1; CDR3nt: TGTGCCAGCACGAAATTACGTGGACCGGCGGGGGAGACCCAGTACTTC; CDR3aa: CASTKLRGPAGETQYF
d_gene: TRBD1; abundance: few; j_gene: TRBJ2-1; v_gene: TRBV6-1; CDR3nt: TGTGCCAGCAGTGAACAGGGGGCGCTTCGCGATGAGCAGTTCTTC; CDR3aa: CASSEQGALRDEQFF
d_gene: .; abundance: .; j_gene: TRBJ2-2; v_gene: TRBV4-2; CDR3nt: TGTGCCAGCAGCCAATATGGAGCGCCCGGGAACACCGGGGAGCTGTTTTTT; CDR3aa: CASSQYGAPGNTGELFF
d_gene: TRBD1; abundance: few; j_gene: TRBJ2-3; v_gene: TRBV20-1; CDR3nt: TGCAGTGCTAGAGGGACAGGTCAAACAGATACGCAGTATTTT; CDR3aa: CSARGTGQTDTQYF
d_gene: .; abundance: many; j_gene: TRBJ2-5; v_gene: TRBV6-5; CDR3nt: TGTGCCAGCACTGGAATCCAAGAGACCCAGTACTTC; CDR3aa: CASTGIQETQYF
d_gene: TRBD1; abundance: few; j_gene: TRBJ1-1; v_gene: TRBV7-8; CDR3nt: TGTGCCAGCAGCCCCCGACAGGGAAAAGCTTTCTTT; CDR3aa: CASSPRQGKAFF
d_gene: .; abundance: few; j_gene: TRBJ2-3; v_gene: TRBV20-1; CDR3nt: TGCAGTGCCCCCCGGCCCCGGGGGAGCACAGATACGCAGTATTTT; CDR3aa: CSAPRPRGSTDTQYF
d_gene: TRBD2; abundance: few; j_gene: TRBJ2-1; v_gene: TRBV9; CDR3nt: TGTGCCAGCAGCACGTGGGCTAGCGGGAGTGGGTACAATGAGCAGTTCTTC; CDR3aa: CASSTWASGSGYNEQFF
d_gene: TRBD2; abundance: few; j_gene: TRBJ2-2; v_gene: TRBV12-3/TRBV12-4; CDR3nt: TGTGCCAGCAGTTTACCCCGACTAGCGGCCGTAGCGAACACCGGGGAGCTGTTTTTT; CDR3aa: CASSLPRLAAVANTGELFF
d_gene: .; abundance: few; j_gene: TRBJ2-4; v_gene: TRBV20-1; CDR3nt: TGCAGTGCTAGCTTGGGATCGCAAAACATTCAGTACTTC; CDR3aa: CSASLGSQNIQYF
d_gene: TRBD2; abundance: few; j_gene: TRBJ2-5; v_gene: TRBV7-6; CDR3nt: TGTGCCAGCAGCGCACGGGGGGACCGCGTGACCCAGTACTTC; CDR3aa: CASSARGDRVTQYF
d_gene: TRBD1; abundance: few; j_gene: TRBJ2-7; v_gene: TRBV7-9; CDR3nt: TGTGCCAGCAGCTTAGACCGGACAGGGACCTACGAGCAGTACTTC; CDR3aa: CASSLDRTGTYEQYF
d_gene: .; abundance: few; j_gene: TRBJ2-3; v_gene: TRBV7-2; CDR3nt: TGTGCCAGCAGTTCCCGAGACGCGCGGTATTTT; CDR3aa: CASSSRDARYF
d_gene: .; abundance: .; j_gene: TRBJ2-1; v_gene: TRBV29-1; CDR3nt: TGCAGCGCAACCCGTCCGGATATACAGTTCTTC; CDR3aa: CSATRPDIQFF
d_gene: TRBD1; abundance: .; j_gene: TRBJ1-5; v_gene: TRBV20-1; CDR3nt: TGCAGTGCTAGAGAGGGGACAGGGGTTCAGCCCCAGCATTTT; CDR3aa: CSAREGTGVQPQHF
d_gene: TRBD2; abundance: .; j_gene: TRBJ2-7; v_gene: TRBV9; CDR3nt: TGTGCCAGCAGCGTAGGGCTAGCGGGAGCCTACGAGCAGTACTTC; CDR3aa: CASSVGLAGAYEQYF
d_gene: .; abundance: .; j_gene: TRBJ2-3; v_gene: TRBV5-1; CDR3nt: TGCGCCAGCAGCTTCGGCAGGCGAGATACGCAGTATTTT; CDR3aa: CASSFGRRDTQYF
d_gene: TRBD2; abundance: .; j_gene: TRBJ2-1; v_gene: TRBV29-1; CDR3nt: TGCAGCGGGAGAGAGACTAGCGGGAGTTCTGAGCAGTTCTTC; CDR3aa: CSGRETSGSSEQFF
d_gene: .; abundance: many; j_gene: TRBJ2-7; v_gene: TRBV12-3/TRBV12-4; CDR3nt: TGTGCCAGCAGTTTAGGGGGCCAGGGGAACTACGAGCAGTACTTC; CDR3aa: CASSLGGQGNYEQYF
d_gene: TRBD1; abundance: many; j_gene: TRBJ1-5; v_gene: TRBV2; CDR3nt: TGTGCCAGCAGTGAAGGGACAGGGATTGCCCAGCATTTT; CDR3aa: CASSEGTGIAQHF
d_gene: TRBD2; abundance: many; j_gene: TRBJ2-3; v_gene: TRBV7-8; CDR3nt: TGTGCCAGCAGCGCCCGGGGGGGGCTCTCAGATACGCAGTATTTT; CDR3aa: CASSARGGLSDTQYF
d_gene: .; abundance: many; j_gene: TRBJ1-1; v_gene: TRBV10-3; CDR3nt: TGTGCCATCAGTGAGGGAGCCAGTTTCGGAACTGAAGCTTTCTTT; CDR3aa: CAISEGASFGTEAFF
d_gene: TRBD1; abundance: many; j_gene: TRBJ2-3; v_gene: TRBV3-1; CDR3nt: TGTGCCAGCAGCCAAGATCGCAGGACAGGGGGGACAGATACGCAGTATTTT; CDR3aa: CASSQDRRTGGTDTQYF
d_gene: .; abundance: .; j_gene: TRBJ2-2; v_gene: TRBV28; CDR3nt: TGTGCCAGCAGTTCCCCGAGGCAGGGGTTTCTCACCGGGGAGCTGTTTTTT; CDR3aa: CASSSPRQGFLTGELFF
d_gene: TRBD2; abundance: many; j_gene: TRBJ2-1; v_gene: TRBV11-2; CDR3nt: TGTGCCAGCAGCCGGGGATTAGCTAGCGGGAGAGGATTGCGGAATGAGCAGTTCTTC; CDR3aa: CASSRGLASGRGLRNEQFF
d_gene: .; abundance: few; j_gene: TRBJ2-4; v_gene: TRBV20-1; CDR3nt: TGCAGTGCTAGAGTGGGTGGGAATAACATTCAGTACTTC; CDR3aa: CSARVGGNNIQYF
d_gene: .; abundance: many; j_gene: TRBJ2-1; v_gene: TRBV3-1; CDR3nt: TGTGCCAGCAGCCAAGCGTTTGGTGAGCAGTTCTTC; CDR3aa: CASSQAFGEQFF
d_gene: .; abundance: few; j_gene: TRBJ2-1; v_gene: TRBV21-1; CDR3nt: TGTGCCAGCAGCAAAGGAGGGGGCAATGAGCAGTTCTTC; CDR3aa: CASSKGGGNEQFF
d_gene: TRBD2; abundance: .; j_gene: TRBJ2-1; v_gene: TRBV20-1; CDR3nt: TGCAGTGCTCGACCCGGGGCGGGAGGGCTAACCCGGGATGAGCAGTTCTTC; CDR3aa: CSARPGAGGLTRDEQFF
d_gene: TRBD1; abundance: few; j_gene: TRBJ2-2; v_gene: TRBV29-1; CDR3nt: TGCAGCGTCGGGGAGAACAGGGGTTCCGGGGAGCTGTTTTTT; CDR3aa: CSVGENRGSGELFF
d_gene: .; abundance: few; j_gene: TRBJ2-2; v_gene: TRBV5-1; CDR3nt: TGCGCCAGCAGCTTGGCCCTTGGGGGCCGTTCCGGGGAGCTGTTTTTT; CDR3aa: CASSLALGGRSGELFF
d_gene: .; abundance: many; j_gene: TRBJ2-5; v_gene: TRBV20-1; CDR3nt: TGCAGTGCTAGTTCTGACGGAGAGACCCAGTACTTC; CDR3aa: CSASSDGETQYF
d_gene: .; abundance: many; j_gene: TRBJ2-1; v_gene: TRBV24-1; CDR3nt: TGTGCCACCAGTGACCGACTAGAGAATGAGCAGTTCTTC; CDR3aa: CATSDRLENEQFF
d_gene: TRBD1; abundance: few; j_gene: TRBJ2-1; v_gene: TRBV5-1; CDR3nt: TGCGCCAGCAGCTTGGGGGCAGGGGGAAATGAGCAGTTCTTC; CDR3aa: CASSLGAGGNEQFF
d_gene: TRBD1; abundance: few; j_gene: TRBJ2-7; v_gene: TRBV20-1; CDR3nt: TGCAGTGCTAGAGCTCCGGGGACAGTCCTCTACGAGCAGTACTTC; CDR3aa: CSARAPGTVLYEQYF
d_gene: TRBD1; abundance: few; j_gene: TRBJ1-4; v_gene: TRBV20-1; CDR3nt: TGCAGTGCTAGAGCAAACTATCGAACCAGGGGGCCTAATGAAAAACTGTTTTTT; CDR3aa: CSARANYRTRGPNEKLFF
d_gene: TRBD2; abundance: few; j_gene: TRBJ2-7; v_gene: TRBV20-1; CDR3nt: TGCAGTGCTAGGTCGCTAGCGGGACACGAGCAGTACTTC; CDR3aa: CSARSLAGHEQYF
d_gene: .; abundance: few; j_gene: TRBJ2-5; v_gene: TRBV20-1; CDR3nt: TGCAGTGCTAGGTGGAAATCGGAGACCCAGTACTTC; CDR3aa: CSARWKSETQYF